The 11 T cell receptor beta chains presented below share a single source sample, sequenced in a study of low-dose radiotherapy and immunotherapy resistance in tumors. The time point: before trial treatment. TRAV and TRBV primers primed cDNA for both TCRalpha and TCRbeta. A constant-region primer paired with the V-primer adapter amplified TCRs over about 18 PCR cycles. One entry per CDR3 protein, called by TCRdb with MiXCR from the reads. The sample lists roughly 39,000 distinct CDR3 sequences, roughly 28% occurring once. Source: PBMCs, taken before treatment. The receptors here all came from a male donor with gallbladder cancer.

This rearrangement joins TRBV5-6 to TRBJ2-2; D unclear. The germline V gene has CDR1 SGHDT and CDR2 YYEEEE. The CDR3 is 15 residues long. Trimming shortened V by 0 bases and J by 5 bases, and 11 bases separated the two germline ends. Here the CDR3 DNA reads TGTGCCAGCAGCTTGGGAGTACAGAGTACCGGGGAGCTGTTTTTT. It encodes CASSLGVQSTGELFF.

This clonotype showed up many times. This chain joins TRBV19 and TRBJ2-1; the match to TRBD1 covers 9 bases. With 9 bases clipped from V and 6 bases from J, the junction kept 9 bases outside the gene matches. CDR1 is LNHDA, CDR2 SQIVND, per germline (reference sequence). The CDR3 covers 14 residues. CDR3 DNA sequence: TGTGCCAGCACGGACAGGGGAATCAGCAATGAGCAGTTCTTC. It codes for CASTDRGISNEQFF.

This clonotype was seen ten or more times. The chain links TRBV12-3 or TRBV12-4 to TRBJ2-3; the D is unclear. CDR3 length: 16 amino acids. Between the trimmed V and J ends, which lost 6 bases and 1 base, there was a span of 17 bases. CDR3 region: CASSRLDLLGTDTQYF. CDR3 nucleotides: TGTGCCAGCAGCCGCTTGGATCTCCTCGGCACAGATACGCAGTATTTT.

This clonotype was picked up many times. Here the CDR3 reads CSARQGSTDTQYF. The CDR3, as DNA: TGCAGTGCGAGACAAGGGAGCACAGATACGCAGTATTTT. The genes are TRBV20-1 and TRBJ2-3, with unresolved D. Germline CDR1 is DFQATT and CDR2 is SNEGSKA (reference sequence). This CDR3 contains 13 residues. The V gene lost 6 bases and the J gene lost 0 bases, with 10 bases spanning the gap.

This clonotype was seen at least ten times. V gene TRBV5-1 combines with J gene TRBJ2-1; D remains ambiguous. Germline values: CDR1 SGHRS, CDR2 YFSETQ. The CDR3 spans 15 residues. With 2 bases removed from V and 0 bases from J, the gap between germline ends came to 9 bases. CDR3 residues: CASSFGPSSYNEQFF. For the CDR3, the DNA is TGCGCCAGCAGCTTTGGACCTAGCTCCTACAATGAGCAGTTCTTC.

There are many counts of this clonotype. V gene TRBV7-9 combines with J gene TRBJ2-5, with TRBD1 matching over 8 bases. The CDR3 sequence is 15 residues long. J was trimmed by 5 bases and V by 2 bases; bases with no gene match: 7. CDR1 is SEHNR, CDR2 FQNEAQ, per germline (reference sequence). CDR3 DNA sequence: TGTGCCAGCAGCTTATTTGGACAGGGCGGCGAGACCCAGTACTTC. Residues: CASSLFGQGGETQYF.

This clonotype was observed at least ten times. The rearrangement links TRBV2 to TRBJ2-3; 9 nucleotides agree with TRBD2. Germline CDR1 SNHLY, CDR2 FYNNEI. The CDR3 contains 14 residues. V was pared by 11 bases and J by 2 bases, with 8 bases of the junction left unmatched. CDR3 nucleotides: TGTGCCCTCCGACTAGCGGCCCTCACAGATACGCAGTATTTT. Its translation is CALRLAALTDTQYF.

This clonotype was detected many times. The chain employs TRBV3-1 and TRBJ1-2; D uncertain. In germline, CDR1 is LGHDT, CDR2 YNNKEL (reference sequence). With 2 bases removed from V and 5 bases from J, the gap between germline ends came to 12 bases. The CDR3 has 14 amino acids. In DNA form, the CDR3 reads TGTGCCAGCAGCCAAACGGGAGACCTGTATGGCTACACCTTC. Translation gives CASSQTGDLYGYTF.

This clonotype was observed once. The likely explanation is a read error, given a far larger clone one base away. This chain uses TRBV20-1 with TRBJ2-1; D call uncertain. Germline V lookup: CDR1 DFQATT, CDR2 SNEGSKA (reference sequence). Deletions cut 6 bases from V and 10 bases from J, with 34 bases between. The CDR3 length is 18 residues. The CDR3 spells CSAPPPLMWAISSYEQFF. Written as DNA, the CDR3 is TGCAGTGCACCTCCCCCCCTGATGTGGGCTATCAGCTCCTACGAGCAGTTCTTC.

The rearrangement links TRBV19 to TRBJ2-2; tentatively, D is TRBD1 (6 bases). Deletions cut 3 bases from V and 4 bases from J, with 9 bases between. This CDR3 is built from 14 residues. Germline V gene data show CDR1 as LNHDA and CDR2 as SQIVND (reference sequence). The CDR3 DNA reads TGTGCCAGTAGTATTAAACAGGGCACCGGGGAGCTGTTTTTT. Protein sequence: CASSIKQGTGELFF. The full variable domain, in which reference TRBV19 and TRBJ2-2 provide the parts outside the CDR3, is DGGITQSPKYLFRKEGQNVTLSCEQNLNHDAMYWYRQDPGQGLRLIYYSQIVNDFQKGDIAEGYSVSREKKESFPLTVTSAQKNPTAFYLCASSIKQGTGELFFGEGSRLTVL.

The V gene is TRBV29-1, the J gene TRBJ1-1, with TRBD1 identical over 8 bases. The length of the CDR3 is 13 residues. V dropped 4 bases and J dropped 6; count of bases not matched to a gene: 7. Germline loops: CDR1 SQVTM, CDR2 ANQGSEA. The DNA of the CDR3 is TGCAGCGTTGGACAGGGGAATCGGGCTGAAGCTTTCTTT. Protein product: CSVGQGNRAEAFF. The whole variable domain, remainder taken from reference TRBV29-1 and TRBJ1-1, is SAVISQKPSRDICQRGTSLTIQCQVDSQVTMMFWYRQQPGQSLTLIATANQGSEATYESGFVIDKFPISRPNLTFSTLTVSNMSPEDSSIYLCSVGQGNRAEAFFGQGTRLTVV.